This T cell receptor beta chain was obtained from a study of T cell repertoires and leukemia-associated antigens (dated by TCRdb to the late 2010s). Regarding the study in general: Per sample, about 5.1 to 7 million read pairs and roughly 3 to 5.0 million effective reads were obtained, for roughly 16 million effective reads in total. The study aimed to identify which antigen a TCR Vbeta21 clone previously found in CML patients recognizes, using in vitro peptide stimulation of healthy T cells. Here is what the overall study found, with its caveats: The antigen specificity and function of the expanded clones were not directly tested and needed further investigation. Numbers of Vbeta genes (about 64), Jbeta genes (roughly 15), VDJ rearrangements and unique CDR3s did not differ significantly among the four groups.

In its sample, this clonotype was seen a few times. Its antigen target is currently unknown. Within one base of it there is no much larger clone, and no base qualities were kept. V loses 4 bases, J loses 5 bases, and the germline ends lie 8 bases apart. From its cysteine to its phenylalanine, the CDR3 spans 12 amino acids. Solely the CDR3 DNA is kept, with 36 bases framed from the first base. Looking up the germline V gene yields CDR1 KGHSH and CDR2 LQKENI. As a first step, the CD3+ T cells were left to rest overnight in RPMI 1640 lacking fetal bovine serum, at under 3 million cells/mL. MACS immunomagnetic beads were used according to the manufacturer's instructions to isolate CD3+ T cells from PBMCs. Total RNA was extracted from the cultured T cells with TRIzol reagent. 5' rapid amplification of cDNA ends (5'RACE) was used to amplify TCRbeta libraries from RNA. Library concentration and integrity were checked with Qubit, an Agilent instrument, and quantitative PCR before sequencing. Qualified libraries were sequenced on Illumina HiSeq or MiSeq by a commercial service provider. The published analysis was carried out like this. TCR sequences in each sample were identified with MiXCR version 1.8.2. For a clone to be considered qualified, a CDR3 longer than four amino acids, an in-frame nucleotide length, and the absence of a stop codon were required. An effective read was defined as a read containing the complete CDR3 structure. RT-PCR with 24 Vbeta primers, GeneScan spectratyping, and Sanger sequencing were used to validate the expanded clones. The public reads were quality trimmed at Q25 with fastp and then assembled into clones with MiXCR by TCRdb, keeping productive beta chains. Each record represents a unique CDR3 protein, reported with the most common genes and DNA among its rows. The V and J calls were determined by TCRdb, not by the authors. The sample table shows 10,000 to 12,000 distinct CDR3 sequences, and about 45% are seen once. Roughly a quarter of the sample is in the top ten clones.

The TCR originated in a female donor in good health. The chain employs TRBV18 and TRBJ1-1; TRBD1 is possibly the D segment (5 matching bases). Sequenced input: CD3+ T cells sorted from blood and cultured. The CDR3 region: CASSRGGTEAFF. The DNA sequence follows: TGTGCCAGCTCACGCGGGGGGACTGAAGCTTTCTTT.